Following are 20 T cell receptor beta chains from one sample sequenced in a study of T cell repertoires in cytomegalovirus infection. One entry per CDR3 protein results from TCRdb running MiXCR on the reads. The sample has fewer than 950,000 distinct CDR3 sequences; approximately 30% are singletons. The antigens for these receptors are not known. The sample consisted of cultured CD8+ T cells from PBMCs, taken from culture after CMV antigen stimulation. The receptor set was obtained from a human donor in good health (CMV status not recorded). Some clones in this sample may be carry-over from other donors' samples.

The chain couples TRBV7-8 to TRBJ1-2; 7 positions agree with TRBD1. CDR3 size: 13 residues. Per the germline V gene, CDR1 is SGHVS and CDR2 is FQNEAQ. The CDR3 loop reads CGTAEGAPNGYTF. CDR3 DNA sequence: TGTGGCACCGCAGAGGGGGCGCCGAATGGCTACACCTTC.

Only a few counts were recorded for this clonotype. The chain uses TRBV7-2 and TRBJ1-2, with D perhaps TRBD1 (6 bases). The CDR3 spans 14 residues. Trimming took off 1 base at V and 5 bases at J, with 11 bases between the two ends. CDR1 and CDR2 from the germline V gene are SGHTA and FQGNSA. The CDR3 bases are TGTGCCAGCAGCTTAGAGACAGGCTTATATGGCTACACCTTC. Translating gives CASSLETGLYGYTF.

The rearrangement joins TRBV6-6 to TRBJ2-1; 10 bases line up with TRBD1. The CDR3 is made up of 16 amino acids. V lost 0 bases, J lost 9 bases, and 8 bases stayed unmatched. Germline lookup yields CDR1 MNHNY and CDR2 SVGAGI (reference sequence). The CDR3 nucleotides read TGTGCCAGCAGTTACTCGTGGGACAGGGGAGGTGGTGAGCAGTTCTTC. Protein sequence: CASSYSWDRGGGEQFF.

The chain employs TRBV10-3 and TRBJ2-5; D gene ambiguous. The CDR3 has 13 residues. CDR1 is ENHRY and CDR2 is SYGVKD in the germline V gene. V lost 4 bases to trimming and J lost 5 bases, with 11 bases between them. The CDR3 DNA is TGTGCCATCAGTGTAAATGCGATCGAGACCCAGTACTTC. Amino acid sequence: CAISVNAIETQYF.

The chain joins TRBV23-1 to TRBJ1-5; possible D gene TRBD1, 6 bases. TRBV23-1 falls under the ORF class, with uncertain function. V was trimmed by 1 base and J by 2 bases, leaving 21 bases between them. This CDR3 contains 19 residues. DNA of the CDR3: TGCGCCAGCAGTCAATTTTGGACAGTACCCTGGGAGGGCAATCAGCCCCAGCATTTT. It codes for CASSQFWTVPWEGNQPQHF.

The chain links TRBV6-5 to TRBJ2-1; TRBD1 matches at 9 bases. The CDR3 is made up of 12 amino acids. Trimming took 8 bases from V and 7 from J; bases not matched to a gene: 3. From germline, CDR1 is MNHEY and CDR2 SVGAGI. CDR3 nucleotide sequence: TGTGCCAGCGGGGACAGGGTTAATGAGCAGTTCTTC. As protein: CASGDRVNEQFF.

The J gene is TRBJ2-7, the V gene TRBV10-2; perhaps D is TRBD1 or TRBD2 (5 bases each). The CDR3 length is 13 residues. Germline lookup yields CDR1 WSHSY and CDR2 SAAADI. Trimming cost V 3 bases and J 6 bases, with 12 bases left between them. The chain's CDR3 is CASSDSLRGEQYV. DNA of the CDR3: TGCGCCAGCAGTGATAGCCTGAGGGGCGAGCAGTACGTC.

J is TRBJ1-1 and V is TRBV28; 7 bases line up with TRBD1. With 3 bases clipped from V and 0 bases from J, the junction kept 7 bases outside the gene matches. Germline V gene sequence: CDR1 MDHEN, CDR2 SYDVKM. The CDR3 length is 16 residues. CDR3 loop: CASSFGDSRMNTEAFF. DNA of the CDR3: TGTGCCAGCAGTTTTGGGGACAGTAGGATGAACACTGAAGCTTTCTTT. Based on the CDR3 plus reference TRBV28 and TRBJ1-1, the full variable domain is DVKVTQSSRYLVKRTGEKVFLECVQDMDHENMFWYRQDPGLGLRLIYFSYDVKMKEKGDIPEGYSVSREKKERFSLILESASTNQTSMYLCASSFGDSRMNTEAFFGQGTRLTVV.

The V and J genes are TRBV15 and TRBJ2-7; the match to TRBD2 covers 9 bases. The trim removed 0 bases at V and 3 bases at J, leaving 3 bases unmatched. Germline V CDR1 and CDR2: LNHNV, YYDKDF (reference sequence). The CDR3 runs 15 residues. The chain's CDR3 is CATSREIAGVYEQYF. CDR3 DNA: TGTGCCACCAGCAGAGAGATAGCGGGGGTCTACGAGCAGTACTTC.

V and J are TRBV28 and TRBJ2-4, with D possibly being TRBD1 (5 bases). The CDR3 contains 17 residues. Trimming cost V 5 bases and J 0 bases, with 17 bases left between them. CDR1 MDHEN and CDR2 SYDVKM come from the germline V gene. CDR3: CASSPYPRQIAKNIQYF. Here the CDR3 DNA reads TGTGCCAGCAGTCCCTACCCCAGACAGATAGCCAAAAACATTCAGTACTTC.

There are a few counts of this clonotype. J is TRBJ1-1 and V is TRBV28; D may be TRBD1 (5 bases). The CDR3 spans 12 residues. V was clipped by 8 bases and J by 10 bases, with 17 bases between them. CDR1 MDHEN and CDR2 SYDVKM come from the germline V gene. The CDR3 nucleotides read TGTGCCAGCGTTGGGGGGGGTGACGGAGCTTTCTTT. This gives the protein CASVGGGDGAFF.

The chain has TRBV15 and TRBJ2-3; 10 bases are shared with TRBD2. Germline V lookup: CDR1 LNHNV, CDR2 YYDKDF (reference sequence). The CDR3 loop spans 15 amino acids. J gave up 3 bases and V 3 bases, and 3 bases lay outside the gene matches. The CDR3 DNA is TGTGCCACCAGCAGTACTAGCGGGGTAACAGATACGCAGTATTTT. It encodes CATSSTSGVTDTQYF.

The rearrangement links TRBV27 to TRBJ2-1, with a weak D call TRBD2 (6 bases). Trimming pared 5 bases from V and 10 bases from J, leaving 12 bases between. Germline-derived CDR1 and CDR2 are MNHEY and SMNVEV (reference sequence). The CDR3 has 12 residues. The CDR3 spells CASSAKGREQFF. The CDR3 DNA reads TGTGCCAGCAGTGCAAAGGGGAGGGAGCAGTTCTTC.

This chain uses TRBV13 with TRBJ2-4; 12 bases match TRBD2. V shed 4 bases and J 0 bases; nucleotides not matched to a gene: 4. Per the germline V gene, CDR1 is PRHDT and CDR2 is FYEKMQ (reference sequence). This CDR3 spans 17 amino acids. The CDR3 is CASSWGLAGGAKNIQYF. The CDR3 DNA reads as TGTGCCAGCAGCTGGGGACTAGCGGGTGGAGCCAAAAACATTCAGTACTTC.

This chain links TRBV7-9 with TRBJ2-5, with 12 bases lining up with TRBD2. V was pared by 3 bases and J by 5 bases, with 13 bases of the junction left unmatched. Germline V gene data show CDR1 as SEHNR and CDR2 as FQNEAQ (reference sequence). The CDR3 has 18 residues. This CDR3 is CASSFGGGLAGNAETQYF. As DNA, the CDR3 is TGTGCCAGCAGCTTCGGGGGTGGACTAGCGGGGAACGCGGAGACCCAGTACTTC.

Only a few counts were recorded for this clonotype. The chain carries TRBV10-3 and TRBJ2-2; D is perhaps TRBD1 (6 bases). Trimming cost V 2 bases and J 1 base, with 8 bases left between them. The CDR3 sequence is 15 residues long. Germline V gives CDR1 ENHRY, CDR2 SYGVKD. The CDR3 reads CAISEGDKNTGELFF. Written as DNA, the CDR3 is TGTGCCATCAGTGAGGGGGACAAGAACACCGGGGAGCTGTTTTTT.

This clonotype was counted only a few times. This chain joins TRBV10-3 and TRBJ2-6; D remains unclear. Per germline, CDR1 ENHRY and CDR2 SYGVKD. CDR3 size: 14 residues. The V and J ends lost 10 bases and 1 base respectively, with 11 bases between them. CDR3 nucleotides: TGTGCCACCCAAACCGGTTCTGGGGCCAACGTCCTGACTTTC. Protein: CATQTGSGANVLTF.

This clonotype was detected many times. This chain links TRBV6-6 with TRBJ1-5; possible D gene TRBD1, 5 bases. The V gene's germline CDR1 is MNHNY and CDR2 SVGAGI (reference sequence). V lost 2 bases to trimming and J lost 2 bases, with 7 bases between them. The CDR3 extends over 14 amino acids. Written as DNA, the CDR3 is TGTGCCAGCAGTTACAGGGGTGGCAATCAGCCCCAGCATTTT. Translating it yields CASSYRGGNQPQHF.

The rearrangement links TRBV6-2 or TRBV6-3 to TRBJ2-3; TRBD1 might be the D (6 bases). Germline values: CDR1 MNHEY, CDR2 SVGEGT. This CDR3 contains 17 residues. V was shortened by 5 bases and J by 0 bases, with 18 bases between the two germline ends. CDR3 DNA: TGTGCCAGCAGTCTTTACAGGGTCTCATCGAGCACAGATACGCAGTATTTT. It encodes CASSLYRVSSSTDTQYF.

The count of this clonotype is one. The V call is TRBV4-1, the J call TRBJ1-5; D is unresolved. Between the trimmed V and J ends, which lost 0 bases and 7 bases, there was a span of 7 bases. This CDR3 spans 13 amino acids. CDR1 is MGHRA, CDR2 YSYEKL, per germline. This CDR3 is CASSQDNAQPQHF. CDR3 bases: TGCGCCAGCAGCCAAGACAACGCCCAGCCCCAGCATTTT.